The 28 T cell receptor beta chains below all came from one sample that was sequenced in a study of OX40 agonist ivuxolimab in advanced cancers. Here immunoSEQ multiplex PCR was the method, and the copy in TCRdb shows in-frame clones only, minus some. Of roughly 80,000 clones detected, approximately 82% appear once; the ten largest clones hold 0.75% to 0.85%. Sequenced material: CD4+ or CD8+ T cells sorted from blood, taken in a trial of the OX40 agonist ivuxolimab. The receptors stem from an adult with an advanced solid tumor such as melanoma, head and neck, liver or kidney cancer.

V usage is TRBV6-1 and J usage is TRBJ1-5; perhaps TRBD1 as D (6 bases). Germline CDR1 and CDR2: MNHNS and SASEGT. V was pared by 9 bases and J by 3 bases, with 18 bases between. The CDR3 sequence is 15 residues long. The DNA for the CDR3 is TGTGCCAGTGCACAGAGGGGGGGTCACAATCAGCCCCAGCATTTT. It translates to CASAQRGGHNQPQHF.

This clone was recorded once. The chain joins TRBV25-1 to TRBJ2-7; D uncertain. CDR3 size: 15 residues. Germline lookup yields CDR1 MGHDK and CDR2 SYGVNS. Deletions cut 4 bases from V and 4 bases from J, with 17 bases between. CDR3 in DNA: TGTGCCAGCAGTGGAACAACTCAAGGAAGATACGAGCAGTACTTC. It encodes CASSGTTQGRYEQYF.

The chain combines TRBV4-2 with TRBJ2-1; D not resolved. Germline-derived CDR1 and CDR2 are LGHNA and YNFKEQ. Trimming removed 0 bases from V and 13 bases from J, with 13 bases in between. The CDR3 has 13 amino acids. The CDR3 nucleotides are TGTGCCAGCAGCCAAGAGGAGTTGGGTACCCAGTTCTTC. It specifies CASSQEELGTQFF.

The chain carries TRBV29-1 and TRBJ2-2, with no clear D. Trimming removed 2 bases from V and 7 bases from J, with 8 bases in between. There are 12 residues in the CDR3. Germline assignment: CDR1 SQVTM and CDR2 ANQGSEA. This CDR3 is CSVEKKIGELFF. As DNA, the CDR3 is TGCAGCGTTGAAAAGAAGATCGGGGAGCTGTTTTTT.

The chain has TRBV6-6 and TRBJ1-5; 9 nucleotides agree with TRBD1. CDR3 length: 14 residues. V was pared by 7 bases and J by 7 bases, with 8 bases of the junction left unmatched. The germline gives CDR1 MNHNY, CDR2 SVGAGI (reference sequence). The CDR3 region has the DNA TGTGCCAGCACCAAGGACAGGGGCGGGCAGCCCCAGCATTTT. Translating it yields CASTKDRGGQPQHF.

The chain combines TRBV9 with TRBJ2-3; weak D call: TRBD2 (6 bases). Germline V gene sequence: CDR1 SGDLS, CDR2 YYNGEE. The V end was cut by 0 bases, the J end by 6 bases, with 14 bases between. This CDR3 spans 15 amino acids. The CDR3 protein is CASSVVASGGDTQYF. CDR3 nucleotides: TGTGCCAGCAGCGTAGTGGCTAGTGGGGGGGATACGCAGTATTTT.

This chain links TRBV5-1 with TRBJ1-5; tentatively, D is TRBD1 (5 bases). Germline CDR1 SGHRS, CDR2 YFSETQ. This CDR3 comprises 13 residues. The V gene lost 1 base and the J gene lost 5 bases, with 7 bases spanning the gap. The CDR3 coding sequence is TGCGCCAGCAGCTTGATGGGGGATCAGCCCCAGCATTTT. Amino acids: CASSLMGDQPQHF. Full variable domain (missing parts from reference TRBV5-1 and TRBJ1-5): KAGVTQTPRYLIKTRGQQVTLSCSPISGHRSVSWYQQTPGQGLQFLFEYFSETQRNKGNFPGRFSGRQFSNSRSEMNVSTLELGDSALYLCASSLMGDQPQHFGDGTRLSIL.

In regard to this clone: At one end the junction does not follow the germline gene, possibly because of a read error. The chain recombines TRBV7-9 with TRBJ2-5; D unclear. CDR1 SEHNR and CDR2 FQNEAQ come from the germline V gene (reference sequence). CDR3 length equals 8 residues. The CDR3 sequence: CASSFWDF. The CDR3, as DNA: TGTGCCAGCAGCTTTTGGGACTTC. The complete variable domain, with remaining parts taken from reference TRBV7-9 and TRBJ2-5, reads DTGVSQNPRHKITKRGQNVTFRCDPISEHNRLYWYRQTLGQGPEFLTYFQNEAQLEKSRLLSDRFSAERPKGSFSTLEIQRTEQGDSAMYLCASSFWDFGPGTRLLVL.

This chain links TRBV27 with TRBJ2-6; maybe TRBD1 (5 bases). The CDR3 is 16 amino acids. Germline loops: CDR1 MNHEY, CDR2 SMNVEV (reference sequence). The V gene lost 2 bases and the J gene lost 3 bases, with 11 bases spanning the gap. Written as DNA, the CDR3 is TGTGCCAGCAGTTTAAGTAGGGGCGGTGGGGCCAACGTCCTGACTTTC. This sequence encodes CASSLSRGGGANVLTF.

The CDR3 is CASGMTGLNTEAFF. CDR3 sequence (DNA): TGTGCCAGCGGCATGACAGGGTTGAACACTGAAGCTTTCTTT. V gene TRBV5-5 combines with J gene TRBJ1-1; 7 nucleotides align to TRBD1. J was trimmed by 0 bases and V by 7 bases; bases with no gene match: 6. Per germline, CDR1 SGHKS and CDR2 YYEKEE (reference sequence). CDR3 size: 14 residues.

This rearrangement joins TRBV4-2 to TRBJ1-1, with D perhaps matching TRBD1 (5 bases). The germline V and J ends were trimmed by 0 bases and 1 base, with 6 bases remaining between them. The CDR3 totals 14 residues. Germline V gives CDR1 LGHNA, CDR2 YNFKEQ. CDR3 DNA: TGTGCCAGCAGCCAAGACAGGGAGAACACTGAAGCTTTCTTT. Amino acid sequence: CASSQDRENTEAFF.

The chain joins TRBV7-9 to TRBJ2-5; D is uncertain. Germline values: CDR1 SEHNR, CDR2 FQNEAQ (reference sequence). CDR3 size: 13 residues. Trimming stripped 3 bases from V and 5 bases from J, with 10 bases between. The CDR3 spells CASSFIGMETQYF. CDR3 in DNA: TGTGCCAGCAGCTTCATAGGGATGGAGACCCAGTACTTC.

The chain uses TRBV7-2 and TRBJ2-7; 10 bases fit TRBD2. Germline-derived CDR1 and CDR2 are SGHTA and FQGNSA. The CDR3 is made up of 14 amino acids. V lost 3 bases to trimming and J lost 1 base; unmatched junction nucleotides: 0. CDR3 nucleotides: TGTGCCAGCAGCTTTAGCGGGGGGTCCTACGAGCAGTACTTC. Its protein product is CASSFSGGSYEQYF. Full variable domain (rest looked up from reference TRBV7-2 and TRBJ2-7): GAGVSQSPSNKVTEKGKDVELRCDPISGHTALYWYRQSLGQGLEFLIYFQGNSAPDKSGLPSDRFSAERTGGSVSTLTIQRTQQEDSAVYLCASSFSGGSYEQYFGPGTRLTVT.

The table lists this clone with a count of one. The J gene is TRBJ1-2, the V gene TRBV6-6; D unresolved. V was pared by 2 bases and J by 1 base, with 8 bases between. Germline CDR1 reads MNHNY; CDR2 reads SVGAGI (reference sequence). The CDR3 is 14 amino acids. The CDR3 coding sequence is TGTGCCAGCAGTTACGCCCAGCTTAACTATGGCTACACCTTC. Translating gives CASSYAQLNYGYTF.

The genes are TRBV18 and TRBJ2-3; D might be TRBD2 (6 bases). V gave up 6 bases and J gave up 1 base, with 14 bases separating them. There are 15 residues in the CDR3. Germline V CDR1 and CDR2: KGHSH, LQKENI. The CDR3 loop reads CASSIRTGGTDTQYF. CDR3 sequence (DNA): TGTGCCAGCTCCATACGGACGGGGGGCACAGATACGCAGTATTTT.

V and J are TRBV6-5 and TRBJ1-1; a weak D match, TRBD1 (6 bases). V was clipped by 7 bases and J by 5 bases, with 14 bases between them. This CDR3 is built from 13 residues. CDR1 is MNHEY, CDR2 SVGAGI, per germline. The CDR3 sequence is CASTSWGATEAFF. The CDR3 DNA sequence: TGTGCCAGCACCTCGTGGGGGGCAACTGAAGCTTTCTTT.

J is TRBJ1-5 and V is TRBV19; 8 bases fit TRBD1. This CDR3 spans 15 amino acids. Trimming took 4 bases from V and 11 from J; bases not matched to a gene: 13. The germline CDR1 and CDR2 sequences are LNHDA and SQIVND (reference sequence). CDR3 residues: CASSTAGTGDFSQHF. Here the CDR3 DNA reads TGTGCCAGTAGTACAGCCGGGACAGGTGACTTCTCCCAGCATTTT.

This chain joins TRBV30 and TRBJ2-3, with a tentative D call TRBD2 (7 bases). Germline CDR1 is GTSNPN and CDR2 is SVGIG (reference sequence). Between the trimmed V and J ends, which lost 4 bases and 2 bases, there was a span of 13 bases. The CDR3 has 14 amino acids. In nucleotides, the CDR3 is TGTGCCTGGACCAGGGGAGGGGTCACAGATACGCAGTATTTT. Translating it yields CAWTRGGVTDTQYF.

The table lists this clone with a few counts. The chain couples TRBV5-5 to TRBJ2-1; possible D gene TRBD2, 5 bases. Germline-derived CDR1 and CDR2 are SGHKS and YYEKEE (reference sequence). Trimming removed 2 bases from V and 3 bases from J, with 9 bases in between. The CDR3 extends over 14 amino acids. This CDR3 reads CASSFSDFYNEQFF. CDR3 in DNA: TGTGCCAGCAGCTTCTCGGACTTCTACAATGAGCAGTTCTTC.

The V call is TRBV5-6, the J call TRBJ2-5; 10 positions agree with TRBD1. The DNA end favors TRBJ2-7, so the J call may be wrong. The CDR3 is 15 amino acids. CDR1 SGHDT and CDR2 YYEEEE come from the germline V gene. The CDR3 loop reads CASSSLGQGVDEQYF. CDR3 DNA: TGTGCCAGCAGCTCTCTTGGACAGGGGGTGGACGAGCAGTACTTC.

The CDR3 DNA reads TGTGCCAGCTCACCACCGGGAGGCTACACCGGGGAGCTGTTTTTT. This encodes CASSPPGGYTGELFF. The chain combines TRBV18 with TRBJ2-2; maybe TRBD2 (6 bases). The ends were cut back, 0 bases at V and 3 bases at J, with 8 bases in the middle. The germline V gene has CDR1 KGHSH and CDR2 LQKENI. The CDR3 length is 15 residues. Variable domain in full (rest from reference TRBV18 and TRBJ2-2): NAGVMQNPRHLVRRRGQEARLRCSPMKGHSHVYWYRQLPEEGLKFMVYLQKENIIDESGMPKERFSAEFPKEGPSILRIQQVVRGDSAAYFCASSPPGGYTGELFFGEGSRLTVL.

The V and J genes are TRBV5-5 and TRBJ2-7, with a weak D call TRBD2 (5 bases). Trimming shortened V by 4 bases and J by 0 bases, and 14 bases separated the two germline ends. Germline-derived CDR1 and CDR2 are SGHKS and YYEKEE (reference sequence). The CDR3 length is 15 residues. The CDR3 DNA is TGTGCCAGCAGCCGCCCCGGACGGGACTCCTACGAGCAGTACTTC. Encoded protein: CASSRPGRDSYEQYF. The full variable domain, in which reference TRBV5-5 and TRBJ2-7 provide the parts outside the CDR3, is DAGVTQSPTHLIKTRGQQVTLRCSPISGHKSVSWYQQVLGQGPQFIFQYYEKEERGRGNFPDRFSARQFPNYSSELNVNALLLGDSALYLCASSRPGRDSYEQYFGPGTRLTVT.

The chain joins TRBV9 to TRBJ2-2; a weak D match, TRBD2 (5 bases). The CDR3 consists of 15 residues. V lost 2 bases to trimming and J lost 5 bases, with 13 bases between them. CDR1 and CDR2 from the germline V gene are SGDLS and YYNGEE. The CDR3 DNA reads TGTGCCAGCAGCGTCGGAAGTGGGGAGACCGGGGAGCTGTTTTTT. Amino acids: CASSVGSGETGELFF. The full variable domain, completed using reference TRBV9 and TRBJ2-2, is DSGVTQTPKHLITATGQRVTLRCSPRSGDLSVYWYQQSLDQGLQFLIQYYNGEERAKGNILERFSAQQFPDLHSELNLSSLELGDSALYFCASSVGSGETGELFFGEGSRLTVL.

The table lists this clone with a few counts. The genes are TRBV28 and TRBJ2-7; possible D gene TRBD2, 5 bases. V was trimmed by 7 bases and J by 6 bases, leaving 19 bases between them. Per germline, CDR1 MDHEN and CDR2 SYDVKM. The CDR3 has 14 amino acids. The CDR3 is CASILGGLSTEQYF. Here the CDR3 DNA reads TGTGCCAGCATCCTCGGAGGCCTTTCGACCGAGCAGTACTTC. The complete variable domain, with remaining parts taken from reference TRBV28 and TRBJ2-7, reads DVKVTQSSRYLVKRTGEKVFLECVQDMDHENMFWYRQDPGLGLRLIYFSYDVKMKEKGDIPEGYSVSREKKERFSLILESASTNQTSMYLCASILGGLSTEQYFGPGTRLTVT.

The chain combines TRBV7-3 with TRBJ2-6; D is unresolved. Germline V gene sequence: CDR1 SGHTA, CDR2 FQGTGA. The V gene lost 8 bases and the J gene lost 2 bases, with 10 bases spanning the gap. The CDR3 runs to 14 residues. CDR3 DNA sequence: TGTGCCAGCTGCGGAGTACCTGGGGCCAACGTCCTGACTTTC. Protein: CASCGVPGANVLTF.

This rearrangement joins TRBV19 to TRBJ1-2, with D perhaps matching TRBD1 (5 bases). Germline V gene lookup returns CDR1 LNHDA and CDR2 SQIVND (reference sequence). The CDR3 loop spans 13 amino acids. V gave up 7 bases and J gave up 7 bases, with 16 bases separating them. The CDR3 coding sequence is TGTGCCAGTACTCCTATCGGGGGTGGTGGCTACACCTTC. Its translation is CASTPIGGGGYTF.

The chain carries TRBV27 and TRBJ2-7, with D perhaps matching TRBD1 (6 bases). The V end was cut by 7 bases, the J end by 2 bases, with 18 bases between. Germline CDR1 is MNHEY and CDR2 is SMNVEV (reference sequence). There are 15 residues in the CDR3. The CDR3 loop is CASKEQGRPAYEQYF. CDR3 sequence (DNA): TGTGCCAGCAAGGAACAGGGAAGGCCGGCCTACGAGCAGTACTTC.

The chain couples TRBV11-2 to TRBJ2-1, with D unresolved. Germline lookup yields CDR1 SGHAT and CDR2 FQNNGV. CDR3 length equals 16 residues. V was trimmed by 1 base and J by 0 bases, leaving 10 bases between them. The CDR3 sequence: CASSLVLGNSYNEQFF. Here the CDR3 DNA reads TGTGCCAGCAGCTTAGTCCTGGGTAACTCCTACAATGAGCAGTTCTTC.